This T cell receptor beta chain derives from a study of blood T cell repertoires in COVID-19. Study details: Both acute and convalescent COVID-19 samples were obtained from the United States, Italy and Spain.

The CDR3 covers 11 residues. The germline gives CDR1 GTSNPN, CDR2 SVGIG (reference sequence). V lost 4 bases and J lost 6, with 8 bases in between. Sequenced by immunoSEQ multiplex PCR; TCRdb stores in-frame clones only, minus some. Among roughly 90,000 clones listed, more than 70% were seen once. The source is a human donor in a cohort sampled during active COVID-19. This rearrangement joins TRBV30 to TRBJ2-3, with D possibly TRBD1 on 5 matching bases. Specimen: peripheral blood. For the CDR3, the DNA is TGTGCCTGGAAAGGGGTTGATACGCAGTATTTT. Its protein is CAWKGVDTQYF.